These 32 T cell receptor beta chains were sequenced from one sample in a study of T-cell memory formation after mild COVID-19. TCRdb redid the calling of the 5' RACE reads with MiXCR, one entry per CDR3 protein. The sample includes hundreds of thousands of distinct CDR3 sequences, over 15% of them seen just once. Material: PBMCs or a T cell subset sorted from them (not recorded which). Receptors originate from an adult woman who had mild COVID-19 (a few samples of this study predate the infection). Cell type and time point are not known.

This clonotype was found a few times. The junction does not match germline at one end; this may be a read error. The chain has TRBV3-1 and TRBJ2-1, with 11 bases fitting TRBD2. Germline CDR1 is LGHDT and CDR2 is YNNKEL (reference sequence). The CDR3 spans 14 residues. The CDR3 sequence: CAISNSGGANEQFF. The CDR3 nucleotides read TGTGCCATCAGCAATAGCGGGGGGGCCAATGAGCAGTTCTTC.

The chain has TRBV7-9 and TRBJ2-1; no definite D call. Germline CDR1 is SEHNR and CDR2 is FQNEAQ (reference sequence). V dropped 5 bases and J dropped 7 bases, with 15 bases sitting between them. CDR3 length: 14 amino acids. The CDR3 is CASSLHTVWNEQFF. The DNA for the CDR3 is TGTGCCAGCAGCCTACATACAGTGTGGAATGAGCAGTTCTTC.

There are many counts of this clonotype. The chain uses TRBV20-1 and TRBJ2-7, with TRBD1 matching over 9 bases. This CDR3 has 14 residues. V shed 6 bases and J 3 bases; nucleotides not matched to a gene: 9. CDR1 and CDR2 from the germline V gene are DFQATT and SNEGSKA (reference sequence). CDR3 sequence reads: CSAEPGTGNYEQYF. The CDR3, as DNA: TGCAGTGCGGAGCCCGGGACAGGGAACTACGAGCAGTACTTC.

The V and J genes are TRBV7-8 and TRBJ2-5; 11 bases fit TRBD2. Trimming cost V 1 base and J 5 bases; bases outside gene matches: 6. This CDR3 is 16 amino acids long. CDR1 SGHVS and CDR2 FQNEAQ come from the germline V gene. The CDR3 here is CASSLVAGGPSETQYF. CDR3 in DNA: TGTGCCAGCAGCTTAGTAGCGGGAGGGCCCTCGGAGACCCAGTACTTC.

This clonotype came up a few times. The V and J genes are TRBV7-2 and TRBJ2-1, with 7 nucleotides matching TRBD2. V shed 3 bases, J shed 3 bases, and the junction held 5 bases outside the gene matches. From germline, CDR1 is SGHTA and CDR2 FQGNSA. There are 15 residues in the CDR3. DNA of the CDR3: TGTGCCAGCAGCTTTAAAGCGGGGAACTACAATGAGCAGTTCTTC. Its translation is CASSFKAGNYNEQFF.

This clonotype was observed many times. The rearrangement joins TRBV5-5 to TRBJ2-1, with D unresolved. The germline V gene encodes CDR1 SGHKS and CDR2 YYEKEE (reference sequence). Trimming left V 4 bases short and J 0 bases short, with 11 bases between. The length of the CDR3 is 15 residues. The CDR3 DNA reads TGTGCCAGCAGCCCCCCCCTGCGCTCCTACAATGAGCAGTTCTTC. This sequence encodes CASSPPLRSYNEQFF.

V usage is TRBV7-9 and J usage is TRBJ2-1; TRBD2 agrees at 10 bases. The CDR3 consists of 17 residues. Per the germline V gene, CDR1 is SEHNR and CDR2 is FQNEAQ (reference sequence). V lost 6 bases, J lost 0 bases, and 8 bases stayed unmatched. CDR3 sequence reads: CASRLLAGLSSYNEQFF. The CDR3 DNA follows: TGTGCCAGCAGACTACTAGCGGGACTGAGCTCCTACAATGAGCAGTTCTTC.

Here the CDR3 reads CASSLGESGTGNTGELFF. CDR3 nucleotide sequence: TGTGCCAGCAGCTTAGGGGAGTCCGGGACAGGGAACACCGGGGAGCTGTTTTTT. This chain uses TRBV7-9 with TRBJ2-2, with 8 bases aligning to TRBD1. Germline V gene lookup returns CDR1 SEHNR and CDR2 FQNEAQ (reference sequence). The CDR3 totals 18 residues. Trimming took 1 base from V and 1 from J; bases not matched to a gene: 8.

V gene TRBV11-2 combines with J gene TRBJ2-1; D is possibly TRBD2 (7 bases). CDR1 is SGHAT, CDR2 FQNNGV, per germline. V shed 5 bases and J shed 4 bases, with 18 bases lying between them. This CDR3 is built from 16 residues. The CDR3 nucleotides are TGTGCCAGCAGCCTACTAGAACAGGGACTATACAATGAGCAGTTCTTC. Translation gives CASSLLEQGLYNEQFF. The full variable domain, completed using reference TRBV11-2 and TRBJ2-1, is EAGVAQSPRYKIIEKRQSVAFWCNPISGHATLYWYQQILGQGPKLLIQFQNNGVVDDSQLPKDRFSAERLKGVDSTLKIQPAKLEDSAVYLCASSLLEQGLYNEQFFGPGTRLTVL.

This clonotype was seen only a few times. This sequence joins TRBV10-3 and TRBJ2-7; D remains unclear. The CDR3 extends over 11 amino acids. V was cut by 8 bases and J by 1 base, with 6 bases left in between. Per germline, CDR1 ENHRY and CDR2 SYGVKD. The CDR3 sequence is CAIGQSYEQYF. CDR3 sequence (DNA): TGTGCCATCGGGCAATCCTACGAGCAGTACTTC.

The V call is TRBV29-1, the J call TRBJ1-2; D is unresolved. The CDR3 extends over 14 amino acids. Trimming removed 5 bases from V and 5 bases from J, with 18 bases in between. Germline CDR1 and CDR2: SQVTM and ANQGSEA. The CDR3 loop reads CSVSDGGLSYGYTF. CDR3 nucleotides: TGCAGCGTTTCAGACGGTGGGTTATCGTATGGCTACACCTTC.

Many counts were recorded for this clonotype. The CDR3, as DNA: TGTGCCAGCAGTCCGTCCCCCGGGACAGGGAGCAGTGAGCAGTTCTTC. Translating gives CASSPSPGTGSSEQFF. The rearrangement links TRBV27 to TRBJ2-1, with 9 nucleotides matching TRBD1. Germline V lookup: CDR1 MNHEY, CDR2 SMNVEV (reference sequence). CDR3 length: 16 amino acids. V was pared by 5 bases and J by 9 bases, with 14 bases of the junction left unmatched.

This clonotype was detected only a few times. The rearrangement joins TRBV29-1 to TRBJ2-7; D perhaps matches TRBD1 (6 bases). Germline V gene sequence: CDR1 SQVTM, CDR2 ANQGSEA. V dropped 1 base and J dropped 2 bases, with 18 bases sitting between them. The CDR3 has 16 residues. CDR3 in DNA: TGCAGCGTTGAAGGGACAGAGTGGGGGAACCCCTACGAGCAGTACTTC. Protein sequence: CSVEGTEWGNPYEQYF.

V and J are TRBV5-8 and TRBJ2-2, with a weak D call TRBD2 (7 bases). V lost 5 bases and J lost 6, with 8 bases in between. The CDR3 loop spans 12 amino acids. Germline lookup yields CDR1 SGHTS and CDR2 YDEGEE. CDR3 residues: CASRGGAGELFF. Here the CDR3 DNA reads TGTGCCAGCAGAGGGGGGGCCGGGGAGCTGTTTTTT.

The chain recombines TRBV11-2 with TRBJ2-3, with 13 positions matching TRBD2. The length of the CDR3 is 17 residues. V was pared by 3 bases and J by 6 bases, with 9 bases of the junction left unmatched. The germline V gene encodes CDR1 SGHAT and CDR2 FQNNGV. Here the CDR3 reads CASSFGLAGVEADTQYF. The DNA for the CDR3 is TGTGCCAGCAGCTTCGGACTAGCGGGAGTTGAGGCGGATACGCAGTATTTT.

This clonotype occurred a few times. The chain carries TRBV3-1 and TRBJ2-3; no reliable D call. CDR1 is LGHDT and CDR2 is YNNKEL in the germline V gene (reference sequence). The ends were cut back, 0 bases at V and 4 bases at J, with 5 bases in the middle. The CDR3 has 13 amino acids. CDR3 nucleotides: TGTGCCAGCAGCCAAGATCTCCCAGATACGCAGTATTTT. Encoded protein: CASSQDLPDTQYF.

This clonotype was observed a handful of times. The chain has TRBV18 and TRBJ2-3; D unresolved. The CDR3 has 14 amino acids. The V end lost 2 bases, the J end lost 6 bases, and 12 bases lay between the germline ends. Germline V gene lookup returns CDR1 KGHSH and CDR2 LQKENI. The CDR3 region is CASSPAVSGDTQYF. The CDR3, as DNA: TGTGCCAGCTCACCAGCCGTCTCAGGCGATACGCAGTATTTT.

The CDR3 sequence is CASSLPLAGRGNTQYF. Here the CDR3 DNA reads TGTGCCAGCAGCTTACCCTTGGCGGGGAGAGGAAATACGCAGTATTTT. This chain links TRBV7-9 with TRBJ2-3; tentative D call: TRBD2 (6 bases). Germline-derived CDR1 and CDR2 are SEHNR and FQNEAQ (reference sequence). The length of the CDR3 is 16 residues. Trimming shortened V by 2 bases and J by 7 bases, and 19 bases separated the two germline ends.

The rearrangement joins TRBV7-8 to TRBJ2-3, with a weak D call TRBD1 (6 bases). Per the germline V gene, CDR1 is SGHVS and CDR2 is FQNEAQ. V shed 5 bases and J shed 5 bases, with 17 bases lying between them. This CDR3 spans 15 amino acids. CDR3 sequence (DNA): TGTGCCAGCAGCCTCTGGGCAGGGGCGCAAGATACGCAGTATTTT. Protein product: CASSLWAGAQDTQYF.

J is TRBJ1-1 and V is TRBV6-5; tentatively, D is TRBD1 (5 bases). V was pared by 3 bases and J by 0 bases, with 20 bases between. Germline assignment: CDR1 MNHEY and CDR2 SVGAGI. The CDR3 loop spans 18 amino acids. CDR3 sequence: CASSYGWGSGSMNTEAFF. The CDR3 region has the DNA TGTGCCAGCAGTTATGGTTGGGGGAGCGGATCCATGAACACTGAAGCTTTCTTT.

This clonotype has only one observation. CDR3 sequence (DNA): TGTGCCAGCAGTGACCGGGACAGGATTTTATCTTCACCCCTCCACTTT. Translated, it gives CASSDRDRILSSPLHF. The chain combines TRBV6-6 with TRBJ1-6, with 8 bases that match TRBD1. CDR3 length equals 16 residues. V trimming: 5 bases; J trimming: 9 bases; junction bases outside the gene matches: 12. CDR1 and CDR2 (germline): MNHNY, SVGAGI (reference sequence).

The genes are TRBV6-1 and TRBJ2-1, with 9 nucleotides matching TRBD2. Germline assignment: CDR1 MNHNS and CDR2 SASEGT. J was trimmed by 2 bases and V by 2 bases; bases with no gene match: 10. The CDR3 is made up of 18 amino acids. Written as DNA, the CDR3 is TGTGCCAGCAGTGAAACGAGGCGGGGGGGCCAGACCTACAATGAGCAGTTCTTC. Encoded protein: CASSETRRGGQTYNEQFF.

J is TRBJ2-7 and V is TRBV5-6, with TRBD2 as a possible D gene (6 bases). This CDR3 has 15 residues. Germline CDR1 and CDR2: SGHDT and YYEEEE. Trimming removed 4 bases from V and 3 bases from J, with 17 bases in between. The chain's CDR3 is CASSPTAGMDYEQYF. The CDR3 DNA is TGTGCCAGCAGCCCCACCGCGGGGATGGACTACGAGCAGTACTTC.

The chain couples TRBV4-3 to TRBJ2-7, with TRBD2 matching over 8 bases. This CDR3 has 15 amino acids. V trimming: 1 base; J trimming: 5 bases; junction bases outside the gene matches: 7. The germline V gene encodes CDR1 LGHNA and CDR2 YSLEER. The CDR3 DNA follows: TGCGCCAGCAGCCAAGTGAGACTAGCGATCCACGAGCAGTACTTC. Encoded protein: CASSQVRLAIHEQYF.

The chain has TRBV9 and TRBJ2-2; 7 nucleotides line up with TRBD2. The CDR3 loop spans 16 amino acids. Trimming removed 4 bases from V and 13 bases from J; junction bases left unmatched: 19. Germline lookup yields CDR1 SGDLS and CDR2 YYNGEE. The CDR3 is CASSPLVGGPGGLLFF. The CDR3, as DNA: TGTGCCAGCAGCCCCCTGGTGGGAGGGCCTGGGGGGTTGCTGTTTTTT.

The table lists this clonotype with a few counts. This chain joins TRBV25-1 and TRBJ2-1; the D gene is possibly TRBD2 (7 bases). This CDR3 comprises 14 residues. Per germline, CDR1 MGHDK and CDR2 SYGVNS. The ends were cut back, 7 bases at V and 2 bases at J, with 12 bases in the middle. As DNA, the CDR3 is TGTGCCAGCACAAGGGGGAGGGCCTACAATGAGCAGTTCTTC. Protein product: CASTRGRAYNEQFF.

This clonotype occurred a few times. V and J are TRBV7-9 and TRBJ2-7; the D gene is possibly TRBD2 (6 bases). V was clipped by 2 bases and J by 0 bases, with 17 bases between them. Germline CDR1 reads SEHNR; CDR2 reads FQNEAQ (reference sequence). The CDR3 loop spans 17 amino acids. CDR3 bases: TGTGCCAGCAGCTTATTCTCTGGCGGGATAAACTCCTACGAGCAGTACTTC. Protein sequence: CASSLFSGGINSYEQYF.

The chain links TRBV9 to TRBJ2-5, with D maybe TRBD1 (5 bases). CDR1 is SGDLS, CDR2 YYNGEE, per germline. There are 13 residues in the CDR3. V was pared by 0 bases and J by 11 bases, with 14 bases between. The CDR3 loop is CASSVARVDVQYF. CDR3 in DNA: TGTGCCAGCAGCGTAGCCAGGGTGGACGTTCAGTACTTC. Drawing the rest from reference TRBV9 and TRBJ2-5, the complete variable domain is DSGVTQTPKHLITATGQRVTLRCSPRSGDLSVYWYQQSLDQGLQFLIQYYNGEERAKGNILERFSAQQFPDLHSELNLSSLELGDSALYFCASSVARVDVQYFGPGTRLLVL.

This clonotype turned up a few times. The V gene is TRBV18, the J gene TRBJ1-5; no clear D gene. This CDR3 contains 15 residues. The germline CDR1 and CDR2 sequences are KGHSH and LQKENI. Trimming pared 5 bases from V and 1 base from J, leaving 12 bases between. CDR3 sequence: CASSNGLSSNQPQHF. The CDR3 coding sequence is TGTGCCAGCTCAAACGGACTTTCCAGCAATCAGCCCCAGCATTTT.

The rearrangement links TRBV27 to TRBJ2-2; the match to TRBD1 covers 7 bases. The germline V gene has CDR1 MNHEY and CDR2 SMNVEV (reference sequence). There are 14 residues in the CDR3. V gave up 6 bases and J gave up 2 bases; unmatched junction bases: 3. As DNA, the CDR3 is TGTGCCAGCAGACACAGGGGCAACACCGGGGAGCTGTTTTTT. Protein sequence: CASRHRGNTGELFF.

Only a few counts were recorded for this clonotype. The CDR3 region has the DNA TGTGCCAGCAGCGCCTTCCACGATGGGGAAGAGACCCAGTACTTC. Residues: CASSAFHDGEETQYF. The J gene is TRBJ2-5, the V gene TRBV9; D uncertain. This CDR3 is built from 15 residues. V gave up 3 bases and J gave up 3 bases, with 15 bases separating them. Germline CDR1 reads SGDLS; CDR2 reads YYNGEE.

The chain carries TRBV20-1 and TRBJ1-1; maybe TRBD1 (5 bases). Germline V lookup: CDR1 DFQATT, CDR2 SNEGSKA (reference sequence). Trimming left V 1 base short and J 1 base short, with 19 bases between. The CDR3 sequence is 17 residues long. CDR3 in DNA: TGCAGTGCTAGAGGGAGCGGGGCACTCCCATCGAACACTGAAGCTTTCTTT. Translation: CSARGSGALPSNTEAFF.